This entry describes one TCR beta chain. Its antigen is currently unknown. This sample is part of a study of T cell repertoires in cytomegalovirus infection. In the study overall: Shared public TCR beta signatures pointed to both CMV infection and a matching HLA type.

Germline CDR1 is MNHNY and CDR2 is SVGAGI (reference sequence). The V gene lost 7 bases and the J gene lost 0 bases, with 11 bases spanning the gap. The CDR3 consists of 14 residues. Study-level findings and limits: CMV carriers having the relevant HLA were flagged by cumulative public TCR beta family frequency. HLA-C-restricted CMV clonotypes gave the most frequent clonotype in two of eight donors.

From the reads, TCRdb called clonotypes with MiXCR, one entry per CDR3 protein. Among some 450,000 distinct CDR3 sequences listed, approximately 31% were seen once. The chain has TRBV6-6 and TRBJ2-3, with a weak D call TRBD1 (6 bases). The TCR comes from a human donor in good health (CMV status not recorded). Some clones in this sample may be carry-over from other donors' samples. Sequencing was done on a sample of PBMCs. The CDR3 spells CASKTGYSTDTQYF. The CDR3 DNA sequence: TGTGCCAGCAAGACAGGCTACAGCACAGATACGCAGTATTTT.